One and the same sample provided the 5 T cell receptor beta chains below, sequenced in a study of CD8+CD57+ T cells in acquired aplastic anemia. Sequenced patients had shown CD8+CD57+ cell expansion by flow cytometry. Researchers used genomic DNA as the template to profile TCR beta VDJ and CDR3. TCRdb independently ran MiXCR on the reads; one entry per CDR3 protein. The sample includes about 160,000 distinct CDR3 sequences, roughly 45% of them seen just once. The source material was sorted CD4+, CD8+, or CD8+CD57+ T cells (not recorded which) from PBMCs. These receptors were obtained from a human donor with aplastic anemia.

This clonotype has a count of ten or more. CDR3 sequence reads: CATSSSTRDRVYEQFF. In DNA, the CDR3 is TGTGCCACCAGTTCCTCCACCCGGGACAGGGTCTATGAGCAGTTCTTC. The chain combines TRBV24-1 with TRBJ2-1, with TRBD1 matching over 9 bases. Germline V gene lookup returns CDR1 KGHDR and CDR2 SFDVKD. The CDR3 has 16 residues. J gave up 8 bases and V 6 bases, and 13 bases lay outside the gene matches.

The sample holds many counts of this clonotype. The chain has TRBV24-1 and TRBJ2-1, with D possibly being TRBD2 (6 bases). V dropped 3 bases and J dropped 3 bases, with 17 bases sitting between them. The CDR3 is 17 residues long. Germline V lookup: CDR1 KGHDR, CDR2 SFDVKD. The CDR3, as DNA: TGTGCCACCAGTGATAGGACGGGTGGCGGGAACTACAATGAGCAGTTCTTC. Translated, it gives CATSDRTGGGNYNEQFF.

The CDR3 protein is CASSQEGQGANTEAFF. CDR3 bases: TGTGCCAGCAGCCAAGAGGGACAGGGGGCCAATACTGAAGCTTTCTTT. The chain is built from TRBV3-1 and TRBJ1-1; TRBD1 agrees at 12 bases. Germline-derived CDR1 and CDR2 are LGHDT and YNNKEL (reference sequence). The CDR3 runs to 16 residues. The V segment lost 0 bases and the J segment 5 bases; nucleotides outside the gene matches: 4.

The rearrangement joins TRBV7-2 to TRBJ1-2, with D possibly being TRBD1 (5 bases). V lost 6 bases to trimming and J lost 5 bases, with 10 bases between them. Germline values: CDR1 SGHTA, CDR2 FQGNSA. This CDR3 is 12 amino acids long. The CDR3 coding sequence is TGTGCCAGCAGGGGGGGAGTTTATGGCTACACCTTC. Translated: CASRGGVYGYTF.

Of note for this clonotype: No conserved phenylalanine or tryptophan is present at the end of the CDR3, so a read error is the likely explanation. Because the CDR3's place on the DNA is in doubt, the DNA is left out and the CDR3 is given as listed by TCRdb. This CDR3 is CASSLFHR. The rearrangement uses TRBV19 and TRBJ2-7; the D call in the table, TRBD1, was not verified against the DNA. Inclusive of both ends, the CDR3 amounts to 8 amino acids. Per the germline V gene, CDR1 is LNHDA and CDR2 is SQIVND (reference sequence).